This TCR beta chain emerged from a study of OX40 agonist ivuxolimab in advanced cancers. The study sampled blood at baseline, cycle 4 day 1, and cycle 7 day 1. With respect to this clone: Its cognate antigen is unknown.

Study-level points and caveats: Expanded clones were, on average, more numerous among CD8+ T cells than CD4+.

V dropped 0 bases and J dropped 8; count of bases not matched to a gene: 9. Germline V gives CDR1 LGHNA, CDR2 YNFKEQ. The CDR3 is 15 residues long. Assay: immunoSEQ multiplex PCR; the TCRdb copy retains only in-frame clones and omits some. The table has fewer than 50,000 clones, roughly 90% seen once. This TCR was sampled from an adult with an advanced solid tumor such as melanoma, head and neck, liver or kidney cancer. Material: CD4+ or CD8+ T cells sorted from blood, obtained in a trial of the OX40 agonist ivuxolimab. This chain uses TRBV4-2 with TRBJ1-2, with TRBD1 matching 7 bases. This CDR3 is CASSQDGTVIGGYTF. The CDR3 DNA sequence: TGTGCCAGCAGCCAAGATGGGACAGTCATCGGAGGCTACACCTTC.